The subject of this entry is one T cell receptor beta chain. The sample belongs to a study of blood T cells in healthy people across ages. The CDR3 extends over 18 amino acids. The V gene end was trimmed by 4 bases and the J gene end by 5 bases; junction bases not matched to a gene: 15. Germline V lookup: CDR1 MNHGY, CDR2 SVAAGI. A second PCR, run for about 6 to 12 cycles, used a sample-barcoded 5' primer plus a J-beta primer mix. TCRdb ran MiXCR on the 5' RACE reads and lists one entry per CDR3 protein. The sample includes roughly 1.6 million distinct CDR3 sequences, around 36% seen only once; the top ten take around 11%. Peripheral blood, approximately 10 milliliters per donor, was collected.

V is TRBV6-9 and J is TRBJ2-7; 12 bases map to TRBD2. This receptor was taken from a woman aged 25 to 39 in good health. Sequences were obtained from blood. The CDR3 loop is CASSSKKGLAGYGDEQYF. In DNA form, the CDR3 reads TGTGCCAGCAGTTCCAAAAAAGGACTAGCGGGGTACGGCGACGAGCAGTACTTC.